These 22 T cell receptor beta chains were sequenced from one sample in a study. The instrument was an Illumina MiSeq. The public reads were reprocessed in TCRdb via fastp at Q25 and MiXCR, keeping in-frame beta chains. Each entry is one CDR3 protein sequence, shown with its most common DNA and genes. Here the sample has about 4,100 distinct CDR3 sequences; about 10% occur a single time. About 12% of the sample lies in the top ten. The sample was CD4+ T cells from synovial fluid. These receptors were taken from a human donor with rheumatoid arthritis.

This clonotype is medium-sized in the sample. The chain employs TRBV7-2 and TRBJ1-2; a possible D gene is TRBD1 (6 bases). V lost 5 bases to trimming and J lost 4 bases, with 14 bases between them. The CDR3 loop spans 14 amino acids. Germline V gene data show CDR1 as SGHTA and CDR2 as FQGNSA. The CDR3 here is CASSTSGTSYGYTF. CDR3 in DNA: TGTGCCAGCAGCACGTCCGGGACATCCTATGGCTACACCTTC. The full variable domain, rest sourced from reference TRBV7-2 and TRBJ1-2, is GAGVSQSPSNKVTEKGKDVELRCDPISGHTALYWYRQSLGQGLEFLIYFQGNSAPDKSGLPSDRFSAERTGGSVSTLTIQRTQQEDSAVYLCASSTSGTSYGYTFGSGTRLTVV.

Relative to its sample, this clonotype is medium-sized. The rearrangement joins TRBV11-2 to TRBJ1-6; D is unclear. CDR1 is SGHAT and CDR2 is FQNNGV in the germline V gene. Trimming left V 6 bases short and J 1 base short, with 10 bases between. The CDR3 spans 15 residues. The CDR3 DNA reads TGTGCCAGCAGTCGCGTCAGTTCCTATAATTCACCCCTCCACTTT. Its protein product is CASSRVSSYNSPLHF.

Relative to its sample, this clonotype is medium-sized. J is TRBJ2-5 and V is TRBV6-6; 7 bases are shared with TRBD2. V was pared by 6 bases and J by 5 bases, with 6 bases of the junction left unmatched. Germline-derived CDR1 and CDR2 are MNHNY and SVGAGI (reference sequence). The CDR3 has 13 amino acids. CDR3 amino acids: CASSSHGGETQYF. CDR3 DNA: TGTGCCAGCAGCAGTCACGGGGGGGAGACCCAGTACTTC.

This clonotype is categorized as large. One junction end disagrees with the germline gene, perhaps due to a read error. The chain has TRBV7-8 and TRBJ2-1, with D possibly TRBD1 on 6 matching bases. The CDR3 runs to 12 residues. CDR1 SGHVS and CDR2 FQNEAQ come from the germline V gene. CDR3 in amino acids: CASSLMEQGRIF. The DNA of the CDR3 is TGTGCCAGCAGCTTAATGGAACAGGGCAGAATCTTC.

In its sample, this clonotype ranks as medium-sized (0.01 to 0.1%). The chain recombines TRBV10-2 with TRBJ1-5, with D perhaps TRBD1 (5 bases). This CDR3 contains 14 residues. CDR1 and CDR2 (germline): WSHSY, SAAADI. Between the trimmed V and J ends, which lost 6 bases and 2 bases, there was a span of 11 bases. The CDR3 DNA reads as TGCGCCAGCAGGGTGACAGAGGGCAATCAGCCCCAGCATTTT. Its translation: CASRVTEGNQPQHF.

This clonotype qualifies as medium-sized (0.01 to 0.1%). The CDR3 here is CASSQGGRALNEQFF. Written as DNA, the CDR3 is TGTGCCAGCAGTCAGGGCGGGAGGGCCTTAAATGAGCAGTTCTTC. The V gene is TRBV28, the J gene TRBJ2-1, with TRBD2 matching 9 bases. V was pared by 5 bases and J by 7 bases, with 9 bases of the junction left unmatched. CDR1 and CDR2 (germline): MDHEN, SYDVKM. This CDR3 is built from 15 residues.

By share, this clonotype counts as medium-sized. The rearrangement links TRBV2 to TRBJ2-1; 8 bases agree with TRBD2. Germline V gene sequence: CDR1 SNHLY, CDR2 FYNNEI. The CDR3 spans 13 residues. V lost 5 bases to trimming and J lost 6 bases; unmatched junction nucleotides: 3. CDR3 region: CASSLTSANEQFF. CDR3 sequence (DNA): TGTGCCAGCAGTCTGACTAGCGCCAATGAGCAGTTCTTC.

This clonotype is termed medium-sized. The chain is built from TRBV29-1 and TRBJ2-7, with 12 bases identical to TRBD2. Losses at the gene ends were 6 bases for V and 7 bases for J; bases not matched to a gene: 10. The CDR3 sequence is 14 residues long. CDR1 and CDR2 from the germline V gene are SQVTM and ANQGSEA. The CDR3 DNA sequence: TGCAGCGTCCGGACTAGCGGGGCCCCATTGGAGCAGTACTTC. This codes for CSVRTSGAPLEQYF.

This clonotype was observed at least ten times. This chain uses TRBV11-2 with TRBJ2-1; 8 bases are shared with TRBD2. The V segment lost 4 bases and the J segment 6 bases; nucleotides outside the gene matches: 8. The CDR3 totals 15 residues. Per the germline V gene, CDR1 is SGHAT and CDR2 is FQNNGV. The CDR3 region is CASSSLAGTSNEQFF. The CDR3 nucleotides read TGTGCCAGCAGCTCATTAGCGGGAACTTCCAATGAGCAGTTCTTC. The whole variable domain, filled in from reference TRBV11-2 and TRBJ2-1, reads EAGVAQSPRYKIIEKRQSVAFWCNPISGHATLYWYQQILGQGPKLLIQFQNNGVVDDSQLPKDRFSAERLKGVDSTLKIQPAKLEDSAVYLCASSSLAGTSNEQFFGPGTRLTVL.

A single count supports this clonotype. This clone may be a read error of a much larger clone one base away. The chain has TRBV6-5 and TRBJ2-1; 11 bases line up with TRBD2. The germline V gene encodes CDR1 MNHEY and CDR2 SVGAGI. This CDR3 comprises 16 residues. DNA for the CDR3: TGTGCCAACAGTTATGGGGGGACTAGCGGTAACAATGAGCAGTTCTTC. It yields the protein CANSYGGTSGNNEQFF.

As concerns this clonotype: A much larger clone sits a single nucleotide away, making a read error possible. The rearrangement links TRBV30 to TRBJ2-1; D remains unclear. CDR3 length equals 15 residues. With 1 base removed from V and 9 bases from J, the gap between germline ends came to 19 bases. Germline CDR1 is GTSNPN and CDR2 is SVGIG (reference sequence). Here the CDR3 DNA reads TGTGCCTGGAGTGGGGGAACAATCCCCTCCAGTGAGCAGTTCTTC. Its protein product is CAWSGGTIPSSEQFF.

By share of the sample, this clonotype is medium-sized. This chain connects TRBV7-2 to TRBJ2-7, with 9 bases identical to TRBD1. In germline, CDR1 is SGHTA, CDR2 FQGNSA. The ends lost 4 bases at V and 3 bases at J; junction bases unmatched: 7. The CDR3 has 15 amino acids. Here the CDR3 DNA reads TGTGCCAGCAGCTCCGCTGGGACAGGGCTCTACGAGCAGTACTTC. This gives the protein CASSSAGTGLYEQYF.

This clonotype was detected ten times or more. The CDR3 region is CASSMGTGGGEQYF. The CDR3 DNA sequence: TGTGCCAGTAGTATGGGGACAGGGGGCGGCGAGCAGTACTTC. V usage is TRBV19 and J usage is TRBJ2-7; the match to TRBD1 covers 12 bases. V shed 3 bases and J 6 bases; nucleotides not matched to a gene: 3. Germline V gives CDR1 LNHDA, CDR2 SQIVND (reference sequence). This CDR3 has 14 residues. The variable domain in full, with the rest retrieved from reference TRBV19 and TRBJ2-7, is DGGITQSPKYLFRKEGQNVTLSCEQNLNHDAMYWYRQDPGQGLRLIYYSQIVNDFQKGDIAEGYSVSREKKESFPLTVTSAQKNPTAFYLCASSMGTGGGEQYFGPGTRLTVT.

By share, this clonotype counts as medium-sized. The rearrangement links TRBV12-3 or TRBV12-4 to TRBJ1-2, with 8 nucleotides matching TRBD1. The V gene end was trimmed by 5 bases and the J gene end by 1 base; junction bases not matched to a gene: 6. There are 15 residues in the CDR3. CDR3 nucleotide sequence: TGTGCCAGCAGTCCCGGACAGGGAGGTAACTATGGCTACACCTTC. Protein sequence: CASSPGQGGNYGYTF.

The chain joins TRBV6-2 or TRBV6-3 to TRBJ2-2, with a possible D match to TRBD1 (6 bases). The V and J ends lost 0 bases and 6 bases respectively, with 17 bases between them. This CDR3 is 17 amino acids long. Per germline, CDR1 MNHEY and CDR2 SVGEGT. The CDR3 loop is CASSYSQGPAFAGELFF. CDR3 nucleotide sequence: TGTGCCAGCAGTTACTCGCAGGGGCCTGCCTTCGCCGGGGAGCTGTTTTTT.

This clonotype was detected many times. The chain recombines TRBV7-2 with TRBJ1-1; D unclear. The length of the CDR3 is 13 residues. The V and J ends lost 2 bases and 1 base respectively, with 5 bases between them. Germline loops: CDR1 SGHTA, CDR2 FQGNSA. CDR3 in amino acids: CASSLQENTEAFF. CDR3 DNA sequence: TGTGCCAGCAGCTTACAGGAGAACACTGAAGCTTTCTTT.

This clonotype is deemed medium-sized. The rearrangement links TRBV20-1 to TRBJ2-1; D tentatively fits TRBD1 or TRBD2 (5 bases each). The ends were cut back, 5 bases at V and 7 bases at J, with 21 bases in the middle. This CDR3 comprises 15 residues. Germline assignment: CDR1 DFQATT and CDR2 SNEGSKA (reference sequence). CDR3 DNA: TGCAGTGCTGTACCTCCCGGGACGCTGGGGAATGAGCAGTTCTTC. Its protein product is CSAVPPGTLGNEQFF.

Judged by abundance, this clonotype is large. The rearrangement links TRBV4-3 to TRBJ1-5; D gene unclear. Per the germline V gene, CDR1 is LGHNA and CDR2 is YSLEER. Trimming removed 0 bases from V and 2 bases from J, with 20 bases in between. The CDR3 loop spans 19 amino acids. The CDR3 here is CASSQDAGLTSAGNQPQHF. The DNA of the CDR3 is TGCGCCAGCAGCCAAGATGCGGGCCTTACCTCCGCGGGCAATCAGCCCCAGCATTTT.

This clonotype was counted only a few times. The rearrangement joins TRBV7-9 to TRBJ1-5; D remains ambiguous. The CDR3 runs 12 residues. The germline gives CDR1 SEHNR, CDR2 FQNEAQ (reference sequence). The V end was cut by 5 bases, the J end by 5 bases, with 7 bases between. The CDR3 coding sequence is TGTGCCAGCAGCGCGACCTATCAGCCCCAGCATTTT. Translated, it gives CASSATYQPQHF.

Relative to its sample, this clonotype is medium-sized. This rearrangement joins TRBV20-1 to TRBJ2-7, with 8 positions matching TRBD1. V trimming: 0 bases; J trimming: 2 bases; junction bases outside the gene matches: 9. Germline CDR1 is DFQATT and CDR2 is SNEGSKA (reference sequence). CDR3 length: 16 residues. This chain's CDR3 is CSARDGDRGDTYEQYF. The CDR3 DNA reads as TGCAGTGCTAGAGACGGCGACAGGGGCGATACCTACGAGCAGTACTTC.

This clonotype appeared a single time. A much larger clone lies one base from this, so it may be a read error. The V and J genes are TRBV30 and TRBJ2-1; D gene uncertain. The CDR3 is 13 residues long. Germline loops: CDR1 GTSNPN, CDR2 SVGIG (reference sequence). V was cut by 5 bases and J by 5 bases, with 13 bases left in between. CDR3 nucleotide sequence: TGTGCCTGGTGTGAAAGCAGGAACAATGAGCAGTTCTTC. Its protein is CAWCESRNNEQFF.

This clonotype was seen at least ten times. V usage is TRBV28 and J usage is TRBJ1-5; D is undetermined. CDR1 is MDHEN, CDR2 SYDVKM, per germline. This CDR3 comprises 14 residues. V lost 6 bases and J lost 5, with 14 bases in between. CDR3 loop: CASRLWVGDQPQHF. CDR3 nucleotide sequence: TGTGCCAGCAGACTGTGGGTGGGAGATCAGCCCCAGCATTTT.